Shown below are 30 T cell receptor beta chains from a single sample sequenced in a study of blood T cell repertoires in COVID-19. Only in-frame clones appear in the TCRdb table, and some are missing; sequencing was by immunoSEQ multiplex PCR. Of roughly 170,000 clones listed, 84% were seen once; the top ten hold 10% to 15%. The sample was PBMCs or T cells enriched from blood (not recorded which). The receptors come from a man aged 50-60 years who had recovered from COVID-19.

The CDR3 coding sequence is TGCAGCGTTACCCGGGACAGGGGAGGGAGCTACACCTTC. This translates into CSVTRDRGGSYTF. The chain carries TRBV29-1 and TRBJ1-2; 10 nucleotides agree with TRBD1. The germline V gene has CDR1 SQVTM and CDR2 ANQGSEA. With 5 bases clipped from V and 9 bases from J, the junction kept 9 bases outside the gene matches. The CDR3 is 13 residues long.

The chain is built from TRBV4-2 and TRBJ1-1, with D perhaps TRBD1 (5 bases). CDR1 is LGHNA, CDR2 YNFKEQ, per germline. V was shortened by 0 bases and J by 0 bases, with 14 bases between the two germline ends. This CDR3 contains 17 residues. CDR3 DNA: TGTGCCAGCAGCCAAGAACCCCGGGCAGGGATGAACACTGAAGCTTTCTTT. As protein: CASSQEPRAGMNTEAFF.

The chain is built from TRBV10-1 and TRBJ2-5; no reliable D call. V lost 4 bases to trimming and J lost 2 bases, with 5 bases between them. This CDR3 spans 12 amino acids. Germline assignment: CDR1 WNHNN and CDR2 SYGVQD (reference sequence). This CDR3 reads CASSARQETQYF. CDR3 in DNA: TGCGCCAGCAGTGCCAGGCAAGAGACCCAGTACTTC.

This rearrangement joins TRBV29-1 to TRBJ1-5; D remains unclear. CDR3 length equals 12 residues. Trimming took off 6 bases at V and 4 bases at J, with 10 bases between the two ends. Germline CDR1 reads SQVTM; CDR2 reads ANQGSEA. CDR3 sequence (DNA): TGCAGCGTGAGCGACCCGAATCAGCCCCAGCATTTT. Protein: CSVSDPNQPQHF.

The chain carries TRBV29-1 and TRBJ1-1; D might be TRBD1 (5 bases). Germline V gene lookup returns CDR1 SQVTM and CDR2 ANQGSEA. V dropped 5 bases and J dropped 1 base, with 14 bases sitting between them. This CDR3 is built from 14 residues. CDR3 in amino acids: CSVRGMGRNTEAFF. CDR3 DNA: TGCAGCGTTAGGGGCATGGGAAGGAACACTGAAGCTTTCTTT.

The chain uses TRBV28 and TRBJ1-2; TRBD1 might be the D (5 bases). This CDR3 comprises 15 residues. The V end was cut by 2 bases, the J end by 8 bases, with 18 bases between. Germline assignment: CDR1 MDHEN and CDR2 SYDVKM. CDR3 residues: CASSLHTGAGWGYTF. CDR3 DNA sequence: TGTGCCAGCAGTTTACATACAGGAGCTGGTTGGGGCTACACCTTC.

This chain joins TRBV5-8 and TRBJ1-6; 8 nucleotides agree with TRBD1. The CDR3 runs 15 residues. V trimming: 4 bases; J trimming: 6 bases; junction bases outside the gene matches: 6. CDR1 SGHTS and CDR2 YDEGEE come from the germline V gene. CDR3 residues: CASSPGQGGNSPLHF. The CDR3 bases are TGTGCCAGCAGCCCTGGACAGGGAGGTAATTCACCCCTCCACTTT.

The chain has TRBV6-5 and TRBJ2-2; weak D call: TRBD2 (6 bases). The CDR3 loop spans 12 amino acids. Germline V gives CDR1 MNHEY, CDR2 SVGAGI. V was cut by 10 bases and J by 12 bases, with 18 bases left in between. The CDR3 region has the DNA TGTGCCACCTGGAGGGGTAATCAGAAGCTGTTTTTT. As protein: CATWRGNQKLFF.

V gene TRBV4-2 combines with J gene TRBJ1-2; D remains unclear. CDR1 is LGHNA, CDR2 YNFKEQ, per germline. V lost 0 bases and J 10 bases, leaving 9 bases between the germline ends. The CDR3 totals 12 residues. Here the CDR3 DNA reads TGTGCCAGCAGCCAAGAAGAGGGAGTCTACACCTTC. Residues: CASSQEEGVYTF.

V usage is TRBV29-1 and J usage is TRBJ1-2, with D maybe TRBD1 (5 bases). The CDR3 loop spans 10 amino acids. Germline-derived CDR1 and CDR2 are SQVTM and ANQGSEA. Trimming cost V 6 bases and J 8 bases, with 10 bases left between them. For the CDR3, the DNA is TGCAGCGTACAGACAGACGGCTACACCTTC. It encodes CSVQTDGYTF.

The chain is built from TRBV5-6 and TRBJ2-1; 8 positions agree with TRBD1. The CDR3 has 16 residues. V shed 0 bases, J shed 7 bases, and the junction held 9 bases outside the gene matches. CDR1 SGHDT and CDR2 YYEEEE come from the germline V gene. CDR3 DNA: TGTGCCAGCAGCTTGGTCGGACAGGGAGTTCCAAATGAGCAGTTCTTC. It codes for CASSLVGQGVPNEQFF.

The gene calls are TRBV19 and TRBJ1-5, with D uncertain. Looked up from germline, CDR1 is LNHDA and CDR2 is SQIVND (reference sequence). The germline V and J ends were trimmed by 5 bases and 2 bases, with 13 bases remaining between them. This CDR3 region has 15 residues. CDR3 amino acids: CASSRAGGGNQPQHF. The CDR3 DNA reads as TGTGCCAGTAGTCGGGCAGGAGGTGGCAATCAGCCCCAGCATTTT.

This rearrangement joins TRBV9 to TRBJ2-5; D perhaps matches TRBD1 (6 bases). The CDR3 runs 15 residues. Per germline, CDR1 SGDLS and CDR2 YYNGEE. V shed 4 bases and J shed 2 bases, with 15 bases lying between them. The CDR3 protein is CASSTLQGPQETQYF. The CDR3 DNA is TGTGCCAGCAGCACCCTACAGGGCCCACAAGAGACCCAGTACTTC. Combining the CDR3 with reference TRBV9 and TRBJ2-5 gives the whole variable domain DSGVTQTPKHLITATGQRVTLRCSPRSGDLSVYWYQQSLDQGLQFLIQYYNGEERAKGNILERFSAQQFPDLHSELNLSSLELGDSALYFCASSTLQGPQETQYFGPGTRLLVL.

The chain carries TRBV5-1 and TRBJ2-6; 12 bases agree with TRBD1. Germline CDR1 reads SGHRS; CDR2 reads YFSETQ. Germline trimming cut 2 bases from V and 2 bases from J; bases unmatched to any gene: 5. This CDR3 spans 18 amino acids. The CDR3 bases are TGCGCCAGCAGCTTTATGGGACAGGGGGCGCCTGGGGCCAACGTCCTGACTTTC. This gives the protein CASSFMGQGAPGANVLTF.

Remarks on this clone: This CDR3 is also generated by other DNA sequences in the sample. This rearrangement joins TRBV5-1 to TRBJ1-3; D remains unclear. V was clipped by 0 bases and J by 1 base, with 5 bases between them. The CDR3 is 14 amino acids. Germline CDR1 SGHRS, CDR2 YFSETQ. The CDR3 nucleotides are TGCGCCAGCAGCTTGGGAGGTTCTGGAAACACCATATATTTT. It yields the protein CASSLGGSGNTIYF. The variable domain in full, completed from reference TRBV5-1 and TRBJ1-3, reads KAGVTQTPRYLIKTRGQQVTLSCSPISGHRSVSWYQQTPGQGLQFLFEYFSETQRNKGNFPGRFSGRQFSNSRSEMNVSTLELGDSALYLCASSLGGSGNTIYFGEGSWLTVV.

This sequence joins TRBV7-2 and TRBJ2-2; no firm D call. The CDR3 contains 15 residues. Trimming pared 0 bases from V and 6 bases from J, leaving 11 bases between. CDR1 is SGHTA, CDR2 FQGNSA, per germline. DNA for the CDR3: TGTGCCAGCAGCTTAGCTACTGCCTCACCCGGGGAGCTGTTTTTT. Encoded protein: CASSLATASPGELFF.

The CDR3 nucleotides read TGCGCCAGCAGCGGGGACAGGGCTCTCACAGATACGCAGTATTTT. Translated, it gives CASSGDRALTDTQYF. The chain joins TRBV5-1 to TRBJ2-3; 9 nucleotides line up with TRBD1. With 4 bases clipped from V and 2 bases from J, the junction kept 5 bases outside the gene matches. Looked up from germline, CDR1 is SGHRS and CDR2 is YFSETQ. This CDR3 contains 15 residues.

The chain uses TRBV5-1 and TRBJ2-1; 7 nucleotides match TRBD1. Germline assignment: CDR1 SGHRS and CDR2 YFSETQ. CDR3 length: 14 amino acids. The V segment lost 4 bases and the J segment 5 bases; nucleotides outside the gene matches: 6. The CDR3 sequence: CASSRDRPNNEQFF. CDR3 DNA sequence: TGCGCCAGCAGCCGGGACAGACCTAACAATGAGCAGTTCTTC.

This clone came up once. The V and J genes are TRBV3-1 (or the pseudogene TRBV3-2) and TRBJ1-2; 7 nucleotides line up with TRBD1. With V trimmed by 2 bases and J by 6 bases, 9 bases remained unmatched. The CDR3 loop spans 15 amino acids. Germline lookup yields CDR1 LGHDT and CDR2 YNNKEL (reference sequence). The CDR3 is CASSQLIGTGDGYTF. The CDR3 bases are TGTGCCAGCAGCCAACTGATAGGTACAGGGGATGGCTACACCTTC.

This clone was found a few times. The J gene is TRBJ1-4, the V gene TRBV7-9; 10 positions match TRBD1. In germline, CDR1 is SEHNR, CDR2 FQNEAQ (reference sequence). The CDR3 contains 16 residues. Germline trimming cut 7 bases from V and 3 bases from J; bases unmatched to any gene: 8. In nucleotides, the CDR3 is TGTGCCAGCATCAAATCCGACAGGGGGCCTAATGAAAAACTGTTTTTT. Its protein product is CASIKSDRGPNEKLFF.

This clone was observed a few times. The identical CDR3 is also encoded by other nucleotide sequences in the sample. The gene calls are TRBV5-6 and TRBJ2-7; D gene uncertain. With 0 bases removed from V and 9 bases from J, the gap between germline ends came to 22 bases. The CDR3 contains 16 residues. Germline loops: CDR1 SGHDT, CDR2 YYEEEE. The DNA of the CDR3 is TGTGCCAGCAGCTTGGCGGGTTACCCTGTAAGTGTGGGGCAGTACTTC. As protein: CASSLAGYPVSVGQYF.

This clone was detected once. The rearrangement links TRBV7-6 to TRBJ1-6; TRBD1 might be the D (6 bases). The CDR3 covers 14 residues. Trimming removed 4 bases at V and 7 bases at J, with 11 bases between. Germline V gene lookup returns CDR1 SGHVS and CDR2 FNYEAQ. In DNA, the CDR3 is TGTGCCAGCAGCTCGGACAGTTGGAATTCACCCCTCCACTTT. It encodes CASSSDSWNSPLHF.

This CDR3 is CASRAGQGSYNEQFF. The CDR3 DNA follows: TGTGCCAGCAGGGCGGGACAGGGCTCCTACAATGAGCAGTTCTTC. This rearrangement joins TRBV6-5 to TRBJ2-1, with 9 bases lining up with TRBD1. The germline CDR1 and CDR2 sequences are MNHEY and SVGAGI. The CDR3 contains 15 residues. With 6 bases clipped from V and 0 bases from J, the junction kept 3 bases outside the gene matches.

The chain recombines TRBV29-1 with TRBJ1-2; 12 nucleotides match TRBD1. The germline V gene encodes CDR1 SQVTM and CDR2 ANQGSEA. V lost 7 bases to trimming and J lost 8 bases; unmatched junction nucleotides: 8. The CDR3 extends over 13 amino acids. Here the CDR3 DNA reads TGCAGCGCTGAGGCCGGGACAGGGGGCGGCTACACCTTC. It yields the protein CSAEAGTGGGYTF.

The chain combines TRBV7-2 with TRBJ1-5, with TRBD1 as a possible D gene (5 bases). Germline V gene data show CDR1 as SGHTA and CDR2 as FQGNSA. Trimming took off 4 bases at V and 7 bases at J, with 14 bases between the two ends. CDR3 size: 14 residues. The CDR3 region has the DNA TGTGCCAGCAGCTCCCAGGACACCGGACAGCCCCAGCATTTT. Amino acid sequence: CASSSQDTGQPQHF.

CDR3 sequence reads: CASSPGGGAYGYTF. DNA for the CDR3: TGTGCCAGTAGCCCCGGGGGGGGCGCCTATGGCTACACCTTC. This chain uses TRBV19 with TRBJ1-2, with D possibly TRBD1 on 6 matching bases. The CDR3 totals 14 residues. Trimming cost V 6 bases and J 4 bases, with 15 bases left between them. Germline assignment: CDR1 LNHDA and CDR2 SQIVND (reference sequence). The variable domain in full, with the rest retrieved from reference TRBV19 and TRBJ1-2, is DGGITQSPKYLFRKEGQNVTLSCEQNLNHDAMYWYRQDPGQGLRLIYYSQIVNDFQKGDIAEGYSVSREKKESFPLTVTSAQKNPTAFYLCASSPGGGAYGYTFGSGTRLTVV.

The chain employs TRBV29-1 and TRBJ1-4; 11 bases map to TRBD1. The V and J ends lost 2 bases and 7 bases, in that order; junction bases with no gene match: 3. Germline V gene sequence: CDR1 SQVTM, CDR2 ANQGSEA. The CDR3 loop spans 14 amino acids. CDR3 residues: CSVELGTGGEKLFF. CDR3 coding DNA: TGCAGCGTTGAATTGGGGACAGGGGGTGAAAAACTGTTTTTT.

This clone has only a few counts. The V call is TRBV7-9, the J call TRBJ1-2; D is perhaps TRBD1 (6 bases). V was cut by 4 bases and J by 4 bases, with 13 bases left in between. CDR3 length: 14 residues. Germline V lookup: CDR1 SEHNR, CDR2 FQNEAQ (reference sequence). CDR3 protein: CASSSDRPIYGYTF. The CDR3 DNA is TGTGCCAGCAGCTCGGACAGACCGATCTATGGCTACACCTTC.

The chain employs TRBV10-1 and TRBJ2-7; no definite D call. Germline CDR1 WNHNN, CDR2 SYGVQD (reference sequence). V was clipped by 2 bases and J by 3 bases, with 5 bases between them. The CDR3 sequence is 12 residues long. CDR3 residues: CASSENSYEQYF. The CDR3 bases are TGCGCCAGCAGTGAGAACAGCTACGAGCAGTACTTC.

This clone showed up just once. This chain links TRBV7-9 with TRBJ2-3; 7 nucleotides match TRBD2. Per germline, CDR1 SEHNR and CDR2 FQNEAQ (reference sequence). V dropped 9 bases and J dropped 5; count of bases not matched to a gene: 11. The CDR3 is made up of 14 amino acids. In DNA form, the CDR3 reads TGTGCCAGGGGGGGAGGGACGGATGGAGATACGCAGTATTTT. Its protein is CARGGGTDGDTQYF.